This T cell receptor beta chain stems from a study of shared clonotypes between healthy human individuals. Study details: The study used three CD4 naive, three CD4 memory, two CD8 naive and one CD8 memory plate per donor.

In this sample, this clone turned up a few times. Its matching antigen is unknown. Naivety among CD8 cells was defined by CD45RO negativity and positive CCR7 selection, thereby excluding terminally differentiated effector memory CD45RA+ cells. Healthy and HIV-negative, the adult donors had no recent acute infections or vaccinations. Original processing notes: Junction-only sequences produced by ImmunoSEQ had no quality scores, so filtering differed. Assay used: immunoSEQ multiplex PCR; TCRdb lists only in-frame clones, some missing. V and J calls and clone size are given by that table; D and trimming were obtained from the DNA. The table includes 700,000 to 950,000 clones, just over 95% detected once. General study results and limits: All-four-donor shared clonotypes had higher generation probabilities than non-shared clonotypes did.

This CDR3 has 14 residues. V lost 1 base and J lost 0, with 3 bases in between. Germline V CDR1 and CDR2: SEHNR, FQNEAQ (reference sequence). The source of this sequence is a man aged 25-45 years in good health. The chain is built from TRBV7-9 and TRBJ2-2; D not certain. Sequencing was performed on naive CD8+ T cells sorted from blood. DNA for the CDR3: TGTGCCAGCAGCTTAGTTTCGAACACCGGGGAGCTGTTTTTT. Translated, it gives CASSLVSNTGELFF.